The source of this TCR beta chain is a study of shared clonotypes between healthy human individuals. Across the whole study: Used for every donor were three CD4 naive, three CD4 memory, two CD8 naive and one CD8 memory plate.

Sorted-subset replicate PCRs used about 200 ng DNA, approximately 30,000 T cell genomes. TCRdb keeps only in-frame clones here, not all; method: immunoSEQ multiplex PCR. The repertoire holds about 2.4 million clones, over 85% seen once, with 0.36% in the top ten. Concerning this clone: This sample also contains other DNA sequences that code for the same CDR3.

CDR1 KGHSH and CDR2 LQKENI come from the germline V gene. The CDR3 has 15 residues. Trimming shortened V by 1 base and J by 8 bases, and 14 bases separated the two germline ends. The sample consisted of naive CD4+ T cells from PBMCs. As for subset: CD45RA+ positively selected. The chain combines TRBV18 with TRBJ1-4, with D possibly being TRBD1 (5 bases). The clonotype originates from a man younger than 35 in good health. Some clones in this sample may be carry-over from other donors' samples. The CDR3 protein is CASSPREGLGEKLFF. In DNA, the CDR3 is TGTGCCAGCTCACCACGGGAGGGGCTTGGAGAAAAACTGTTTTTT.